Each of the 13 T cell receptor beta chains below was sequenced from the same sample in a study of shared clonotypes between healthy human individuals. The repertoire was sequenced with immunoSEQ multiplex PCR; TCRdb's copy has only in-frame clones and lacks some. This table holds around 1.6 million clones, approximately 98% found once. Input material: naive CD4+ T cells sorted from blood. Noted subset: CD45RA+ positively selected. The receptors were sampled from a man younger than 40 in good health.

The rearrangement joins TRBV4-3 to TRBJ1-3, with D possibly TRBD1 on 5 matching bases. The CDR3 sequence is 15 residues long. Germline assignment: CDR1 LGHNA and CDR2 YSLEER. The V and J ends lost 0 bases and 7 bases respectively, with 13 bases between them. The CDR3 coding sequence is TGCGCCAGCAGCCAAGAGGGGCAGGGTACGAACACCATATATTTT. This gives the protein CASSQEGQGTNTIYF.

The V and J genes are TRBV5-1 and TRBJ2-6; 9 nucleotides agree with TRBD1. Germline CDR1 and CDR2: SGHRS and YFSETQ. V was pared by 4 bases and J by 2 bases, with 13 bases of the junction left unmatched. This CDR3 region has 19 residues. This chain's CDR3 is CASSQGTGTNETGANVLTF. The CDR3 nucleotides read TGCGCCAGCAGCCAAGGGACAGGGACCAACGAAACTGGGGCCAACGTCCTGACTTTC.

The table lists this clone with a count of one. This chain connects TRBV11-2 to TRBJ2-7; TRBD2 agrees at 7 bases. The V gene end was trimmed by 0 bases and the J gene end by 6 bases; junction bases not matched to a gene: 2. CDR1 and CDR2 (germline): SGHAT, FQNNGV. The CDR3 sequence is 13 residues long. In DNA form, the CDR3 reads TGTGCCAGCAGCTTAGAAGGACTAGGCGAGCAGTACTTC. Amino acids: CASSLEGLGEQYF.

This chain joins TRBV19 and TRBJ1-2; D is possibly TRBD1 (6 bases). V lost 3 bases and J lost 4, with 12 bases in between. CDR3 length: 14 residues. Per the germline V gene, CDR1 is LNHDA and CDR2 is SQIVND (reference sequence). CDR3: CASSMSDRTYGYTF. Written as DNA, the CDR3 is TGTGCCAGTAGTATGTCCGACAGGACCTATGGCTACACCTTC.

The chain links TRBV18 to TRBJ1-1, with unresolved D. The V end was cut by 1 base, the J end by 5 bases, with 11 bases between. The CDR3 extends over 14 amino acids. Germline loops: CDR1 KGHSH, CDR2 LQKENI. CDR3 sequence: CASSPQWSRTEAFF. The CDR3 DNA sequence: TGTGCCAGCTCACCACAGTGGTCCCGGACTGAAGCTTTCTTT.

The chain is built from TRBV7-8 and TRBJ1-2; D unclear. The V and J ends lost 4 bases and 2 bases respectively, with 14 bases between them. This CDR3 is built from 15 residues. Per the germline V gene, CDR1 is SGHVS and CDR2 is FQNEAQ. CDR3 coding DNA: TGTGCCAGCAGCTCAGGAGGGATCTTAAACTATGGCTACACCTTC. Its translation: CASSSGGILNYGYTF.

Remarks on this clone: At the DNA level, this CDR3 is encoded by other sequences in the same sample as well. J is TRBJ2-7 and V is TRBV19; D might be TRBD1 (6 bases). From germline, CDR1 is LNHDA and CDR2 SQIVND (reference sequence). The CDR3 spans 14 residues. Trimming stripped 3 bases from V and 2 bases from J, with 11 bases between. The CDR3 DNA follows: TGTGCCAGTAGTATCGAACAGGGTCCCTACGAGCAGTACTTC. Its translation: CASSIEQGPYEQYF.

The chain uses TRBV28 and TRBJ2-7; 7 bases match TRBD2. In germline, CDR1 is MDHEN, CDR2 SYDVKM. The CDR3 loop spans 12 amino acids. J lost 5 bases, V lost 3 bases, and 1 base had no gene match. The chain's CDR3 is CASSLGGNEQYF. In DNA form, the CDR3 reads TGTGCCAGCAGTTTGGGGGGGAACGAGCAGTACTTC.

The chain couples TRBV5-4 to TRBJ2-7; TRBD2 is a possible D gene (5 bases). V was pared by 4 bases and J by 2 bases, with 10 bases between. Germline V gene sequence: CDR1 SGHNT, CDR2 YYREEE (reference sequence). The CDR3 runs to 13 residues. The CDR3 here is CASSPDSAYEQYF. In nucleotides, the CDR3 is TGTGCCAGCAGCCCGGACTCGGCCTACGAGCAGTACTTC.

V usage is TRBV6-6 and J usage is TRBJ2-7; the match to TRBD2 covers 10 bases. The CDR3 runs to 16 residues. Unmatched junction bases numbered 11, after V lost 6 bases and J lost 3 bases. The germline CDR1 and CDR2 sequences are MNHNY and SVGAGI (reference sequence). CDR3 region: CASRKRTGTSDYEQYF. As DNA, the CDR3 is TGTGCCAGCAGGAAGCGAACCGGGACTAGCGACTACGAGCAGTACTTC.

The rearrangement uses TRBV9 and TRBJ2-1; 7 nucleotides agree with TRBD1. CDR1 SGDLS and CDR2 YYNGEE come from the germline V gene. This CDR3 comprises 14 residues. V lost 4 bases, J lost 3 bases, and 4 bases stayed unmatched. The CDR3 DNA follows: TGTGCCAGCAGCATAAGGACAGGCTACAATGAGCAGTTCTTC. Translating it yields CASSIRTGYNEQFF.

The rearrangement links TRBV27 to TRBJ2-3; D is perhaps TRBD1 or TRBD2 (5 bases each). This CDR3 contains 13 residues. In germline, CDR1 is MNHEY, CDR2 SMNVEV (reference sequence). The germline V and J ends were trimmed by 2 bases and 6 bases, with 9 bases remaining between them. CDR3 loop: CASSLGGWDTQYF. In DNA, the CDR3 is TGTGCCAGCAGTTTAGGGGGATGGGATACGCAGTATTTT.

Comment on this clone: The same CDR3 arises from other DNA sequences in this sample as well. The CDR3 DNA reads TGTGCCAGCAGCCCGGGCACCGGGGAGCTGTTTTTT. It encodes CASSPGTGELFF. The rearrangement uses TRBV7-9 and TRBJ2-2; D not resolved. V was cut by 5 bases and J by 4 bases, with 5 bases left in between. The CDR3 totals 12 residues. CDR1 is SEHNR and CDR2 is FQNEAQ in the germline V gene (reference sequence).